One and the same sample provided the 9 T cell receptor beta chains below, sequenced in a study of blood T cell repertoires in COVID-19 (dated by TCRdb to 2018 to 2021). The library came from the immunoSEQ multiplex PCR assay. This is the immuneACCESS table as TCRdb keeps it, with only in-frame sequences that have V and J called. A part of the clones is gone; compared with another copy, unresolved V genes explain less than half, and the rest is unexplained. Here the sample has about 56,000 clones; nearly 90% occur a single time. The ten largest clones take up approximately 45% of the sample. Sequencing was carried out using peripheral blood. These receptors all stem from a woman aged 55-75 years with COVID-19, enrolled during active disease.

V gene TRBV11-3 combines with J gene TRBJ2-7; a weak D match, TRBD2 (6 bases). This CDR3 spans 14 amino acids. CDR1 and CDR2 (germline): SGHNT, YENEEA. Trimming cost V 5 bases and J 5 bases, with 16 bases left between them. In DNA form, the CDR3 reads TGTGCCAGCAGCCCGCGGGACGGGCTGAACGAGCAGTACTTC. Protein: CASSPRDGLNEQYF.

This rearrangement joins TRBV11-3 to TRBJ1-1; D is uncertain. The ends were cut back, 2 bases at V and 5 bases at J, with 9 bases in the middle. The germline gives CDR1 SGHNT, CDR2 YENEEA. The CDR3 length is 13 residues. The CDR3 is CASSLKGGTEAFF. The CDR3 DNA follows: TGTGCCAGCAGCTTAAAGGGAGGTACTGAAGCTTTCTTT.

This clone was seen only a few times. The rearrangement joins TRBV28 to TRBJ2-3; D perhaps matches TRBD2 (5 bases). Germline CDR1 MDHEN, CDR2 SYDVKM. V was cut by 5 bases and J by 14 bases, with 14 bases left in between. This CDR3 has 11 residues. CDR3 DNA: TGTGCCAGCAGTGGCGGGTTAGGACGGTATTTT. Protein sequence: CASSGGLGRYF.

This sequence joins TRBV15 and TRBJ2-1; 10 positions match TRBD1. Per the germline V gene, CDR1 is LNHNV and CDR2 is YYDKDF (reference sequence). This CDR3 has 15 amino acids. Trimming at V came to 7 bases and at J to 9 bases, leaving 12 bases not matched to a gene. The CDR3 DNA reads TGTGCCACCAACCGCCGGGACAGGGGAGGTGGTGAGCAGTTCTTC. It specifies CATNRRDRGGGEQFF.

The chain recombines TRBV5-4 with TRBJ2-3, with D possibly matching TRBD2 (6 bases). Trimming took 3 bases from V and 5 from J, leaving 13 bases between them. The CDR3 spans 14 residues. The germline CDR1 and CDR2 sequences are SGHNT and YYREEE (reference sequence). The CDR3 region is CASSSLGTGDTQYF. DNA for the CDR3: TGTGCCAGCAGCTCTTTGGGGACTGGAGATACGCAGTATTTT.

The chain carries TRBV6-2 or TRBV6-3 and TRBJ1-3, with D uncertain. The CDR3 contains 16 residues. Germline assignment: CDR1 MNHEY and CDR2 SVGEGT. Trimming took 2 bases from V and 0 from J, leaving 11 bases between them. The CDR3 here is CASSYGQMSSGNTIYF. CDR3 nucleotides: TGTGCCAGCAGTTACGGGCAGATGAGCTCTGGAAACACCATATATTTT.

The genes are TRBV27 and TRBJ2-2, with a weak D call TRBD2 (6 bases). CDR1 and CDR2 from the germline V gene are MNHEY and SMNVEV (reference sequence). The CDR3 is 17 residues long. V was pared by 5 bases and J by 4 bases, with 20 bases between. The CDR3 DNA sequence: TGTGCCAGCAGTCCCCCTACTGCGGGGACGCCCACCGGGGAGCTGTTTTTT. This codes for CASSPPTAGTPTGELFF.

This clone showed up just a few times. V is TRBV1 and J is TRBJ2-2; TRBD2 was called by the table and not checked on the DNA. TRBV1 is deemed a pseudogene. The length of the CDR3 is 15 residues. CDR3 nucleotides: TGCACCAGCGTTACTCGATACCCGAACACCGGGGAGCTGTTTTTT. Translation: CTSVTRYPNTGELFF.

CDR3 amino acids: CASSLQGLPNTEAFF. In nucleotides, the CDR3 is TGCGCCAGCAGCTTACAGGGGTTACCCAACACTGAAGCTTTCTTT. The rearrangement joins TRBV5-1 to TRBJ1-1; TRBD1 aligns across 7 bases. Trimming cost V 2 bases and J 2 bases; bases outside gene matches: 6. The CDR3 is 15 residues long. CDR1 and CDR2 (germline): SGHRS, YFSETQ.